This section outlines one TCR beta chain sequence together with its context. This sample was included in a study of blood T cell repertoires in COVID-19. The overall study: T cells, B-cell-depleted T cells, or PBMCs supplied cDNA or gDNA.

From germline, CDR1 is SGHDT and CDR2 YYEEEE. V gave up 3 bases and J gave up 2 bases; unmatched junction bases: 7. The CDR3 is 16 amino acids. Original processing notes: Reference gene primer amplification gave estimated nucleated cell counts. Assay used: immunoSEQ multiplex PCR; TCRdb lists only in-frame clones, some missing. V, J and clone size are taken as reported in that table, and D and trimming were inferred from the DNA itself. The sample contains more than 50,000 clones, about 82% of which appear only once. Sequencing was done on a sample of peripheral blood. The origin of this receptor is a human donor in a cohort sampled during active COVID-19. V gene TRBV5-6 combines with J gene TRBJ2-3, with TRBD2 identical over 9 bases. CDR3 residues: CASSSRSGRNTDTQYF. The CDR3 nucleotides read TGTGCCAGCAGCTCCCGTAGCGGGAGAAACACAGATACGCAGTATTTT.